The 20 T cell receptor beta chains listed next were all sequenced from one sample in a study of Ad26.COV2.S vaccination and SARS-CoV-2 variants. Treatment in this sample: roughly 18 received Ad26.COV2.S at low or high dose, single or two shots; about 5 received placebo; per-sample allocation not given. Specimens were obtained on day 63 following the first vaccine or placebo injection. Assay used: immunoSEQ multiplex PCR; TCRdb lists only in-frame clones, some missing. This sample has about 500,000 clones, with roughly nine tenths found just once. The starting material was peripheral blood, obtained in a trial of Ad26.COV2.S vaccine versus placebo. The source is a person aged 18 to 59 who received the Ad26.COV2.S COVID-19 vaccine or a placebo.

This clone appeared a few times. The rearrangement links TRBV12-3 or TRBV12-4 to TRBJ1-1; D is uncertain. V lost 5 bases, J lost 0 bases, and 4 bases lay in between. The CDR3 length is 12 residues. CDR3 nucleotides: TGTGCCAGCAGTGCGTTGAACACTGAAGCTTTCTTT. It is translated as CASSALNTEAFF.

The J gene is TRBJ2-1, the V gene TRBV4-1; perhaps TRBD2 as D (6 bases). The CDR3 is 13 amino acids. V was trimmed by 4 bases and J by 9 bases, leaving 13 bases between them. The germline CDR1 and CDR2 sequences are MGHRA and YSYEKL. CDR3 sequence reads: CASSPGRTTEQFF. CDR3 in DNA: TGCGCCAGCAGCCCGGGAAGGACTACTGAGCAGTTCTTC.

This chain links TRBV19 with TRBJ2-1; a weak D match, TRBD2 (6 bases). Germline-derived CDR1 and CDR2 are LNHDA and SQIVND (reference sequence). The CDR3 runs to 15 residues. Between the trimmed V and J ends, which lost 7 bases and 0 bases, there was a span of 13 bases. The CDR3 sequence is CASMAGRSSYNEQFF. CDR3 sequence (DNA): TGTGCCAGTATGGCGGGGCGAAGCTCCTACAATGAGCAGTTCTTC.

This chain uses TRBV7-9 with TRBJ1-3; D might be TRBD1 (6 bases). The germline gives CDR1 SEHNR, CDR2 FQNEAQ (reference sequence). The CDR3 contains 13 residues. V gave up 2 bases and J gave up 7 bases, with 9 bases separating them. This CDR3 reads CASSLIQGNTIYF. In DNA, the CDR3 is TGTGCCAGCAGCTTAATCCAGGGGAACACCATATATTTT.

This rearrangement joins TRBV6-2 or TRBV6-3 to TRBJ2-3; 14 bases align to TRBD2. The trim removed 4 bases at V and 0 bases at J, leaving 6 bases unmatched. Per the germline V gene, CDR1 is MNHEY and CDR2 is SVGEGT. CDR3 length equals 18 residues. CDR3 bases: TGTGCCAGCAGTTCCGGGACTAGCGGGGGCCCTAGCACAGATACGCAGTATTTT. It translates to CASSSGTSGGPSTDTQYF.

The chain couples TRBV29-1 to TRBJ2-1; 7 bases line up with TRBD2. With V trimmed by 5 bases and J by 7 bases, 11 bases remained unmatched. The CDR3 covers 14 residues. The germline CDR1 and CDR2 sequences are SQVTM and ANQGSEA. The CDR3 nucleotides are TGCAGCGTTATGGGCCCAGAGGGAGGGAATGAGCAGTTCTTC. Residues: CSVMGPEGGNEQFF.

The chain's CDR3 is CASSLRGTPAQHF. In nucleotides, the CDR3 is TGTGCCAGCAGCTTGCGGGGAACTCCGGCCCAGCATTTT. The chain has TRBV5-8 and TRBJ1-5, with D unresolved. The germline V gene encodes CDR1 SGHTS and CDR2 YDEGEE. V gave up 1 base and J gave up 11 bases, with 13 bases separating them. The CDR3 spans 13 residues.

The rearrangement uses TRBV11-3 and TRBJ2-3, with 7 bases matching TRBD1. The germline V gene has CDR1 SGHNT and CDR2 YENEEA. V dropped 5 bases and J dropped 6; count of bases not matched to a gene: 8. This CDR3 is built from 14 residues. CDR3 nucleotides: TGTGCCAGCAGCCACGACAGGGATGGGGATACGCAGTATTTT. This translates into CASSHDRDGDTQYF.

The genes are TRBV6-1 and TRBJ2-5, with 9 bases aligning to TRBD1. V trimming: 3 bases; J trimming: 0 bases; junction bases outside the gene matches: 8. The length of the CDR3 is 17 residues. Germline V lookup: CDR1 MNHNS, CDR2 SASEGT. The CDR3 DNA reads TGTGCCAGCAGTGACCGGACAGGGGTCACGTACCAAGAGACCCAGTACTTC. This codes for CASSDRTGVTYQETQYF.

V is TRBV11-2 and J is TRBJ2-7; TRBD1 agrees at 7 bases. CDR3 length: 17 amino acids. Trimming took 3 bases from V and 4 from J; bases not matched to a gene: 15. The V gene's germline CDR1 is SGHAT and CDR2 FQNNGV. CDR3 nucleotide sequence: TGTGCCAGCAGCTTCCCATTTCACAGGGGTCGGCGGTACGAGCAGTACTTC. This encodes CASSFPFHRGRRYEQYF.

The CDR3 loop is CASSSKLAGGLYDTQYF. CDR3 coding DNA: TGTGCCAGCAGCTCCAAACTAGCGGGGGGGCTATATGATACGCAGTATTTT. The chain combines TRBV11-2 with TRBJ2-3; TRBD2 aligns across 13 bases. This CDR3 spans 17 amino acids. V lost 4 bases to trimming and J lost 6 bases; unmatched junction nucleotides: 10. CDR1 and CDR2 from the germline V gene are SGHAT and FQNNGV.

The CDR3 loop reads CASSLRAGGNIQYF. The CDR3 DNA is TGTGCCAGCAGTTTAAGAGCAGGGGGGAACATTCAGTACTTC. This chain connects TRBV28 to TRBJ2-4, with a weak D call TRBD1 (7 bases). This CDR3 has 14 residues. V lost 2 bases and J lost 7, with 12 bases in between. Per the germline V gene, CDR1 is MDHEN and CDR2 is SYDVKM.

The genes are TRBV18 and TRBJ2-7; TRBD1 is a possible D gene (6 bases). V was shortened by 3 bases and J by 2 bases, with 14 bases between the two germline ends. This CDR3 is 15 amino acids long. Germline V gene sequence: CDR1 KGHSH, CDR2 LQKENI. The CDR3 nucleotides are TGTGCCAGCTCACCTAACCCGGGACAAGCCTACGAGCAGTACTTC. This gives the protein CASSPNPGQAYEQYF.

The chain employs TRBV7-2 and TRBJ1-3; D unresolved. The CDR3 loop spans 18 amino acids. Trimming removed 0 bases from V and 0 bases from J, with 15 bases in between. The germline V gene encodes CDR1 SGHTA and CDR2 FQGNSA. In DNA, the CDR3 is TGTGCCAGCAGCTTAGCTAATACCTGGAAGAGCTCTGGAAACACCATATATTTT. Protein sequence: CASSLANTWKSSGNTIYF.

This sequence joins TRBV7-6 and TRBJ2-2; D remains unclear. The V and J ends lost 4 bases and 6 bases respectively, with 12 bases between them. The V gene's germline CDR1 is SGHVS and CDR2 FNYEAQ. There are 14 residues in the CDR3. CDR3 sequence: CASSSQNIAGELFF. The CDR3 nucleotides read TGTGCCAGCAGCTCTCAGAACATTGCCGGGGAGCTGTTTTTT.

The rearrangement uses TRBV10-3 and TRBJ2-1; D is possibly TRBD2 (6 bases). The germline V and J ends were trimmed by 3 bases and 6 bases, with 9 bases remaining between them. The germline CDR1 and CDR2 sequences are ENHRY and SYGVKD. CDR3 length: 13 residues. As DNA, the CDR3 is TGTGCCATCAGTGAAGGACTATCCAATGAGCAGTTCTTC. The encoded protein is CAISEGLSNEQFF.

The CDR3 here is CASSPRDADFEQYF. CDR3 in DNA: TGTGCCAGCTCACCCCGGGACGCTGACTTCGAGCAGTACTTC. This chain connects TRBV18 to TRBJ2-7; perhaps D is TRBD1 or TRBD2 (5 bases each). With 3 bases removed from V and 6 bases from J, the gap between germline ends came to 15 bases. This CDR3 region has 14 residues. The germline gives CDR1 KGHSH, CDR2 LQKENI.

The gene calls are TRBV6-5 and TRBJ1-1; perhaps TRBD1 as D (5 bases). Germline V gene data show CDR1 as MNHEY and CDR2 as SVGAGI. Trimming removed 5 bases from V and 11 bases from J, with 15 bases in between. This CDR3 is built from 12 residues. In nucleotides, the CDR3 is TGTGCCAGCAGTCAGATGGGGGAATCGGCTTTCTTT. Encoded protein: CASSQMGESAFF.

The chain combines TRBV7-2 with TRBJ2-3, with D tentatively TRBD2 (6 bases). V lost 6 bases, J lost 0 bases, and 13 bases lay in between. The germline CDR1 and CDR2 sequences are SGHTA and FQGNSA. The CDR3 has 15 residues. CDR3 protein: CASSFAGTSTDTQYF. The CDR3 nucleotides are TGTGCCAGCAGTTTCGCCGGGACTAGCACAGATACGCAGTATTTT. Filled out from reference TRBV7-2 and TRBJ2-3, the complete variable domain reads GAGVSQSPSNKVTEKGKDVELRCDPISGHTALYWYRQSLGQGLEFLIYFQGNSAPDKSGLPSDRFSAERTGGSVSTLTIQRTQQEDSAVYLCASSFAGTSTDTQYFGPGTRLTVL.

As DNA, the CDR3 is TGCGCCAGCAGCTCGGATGTTAACAGGGGGAACTATGGCTACACCTTC. Encoded protein: CASSSDVNRGNYGYTF. The chain uses TRBV5-1 and TRBJ1-2, with 8 bases identical to TRBD1. The CDR3 is made up of 16 amino acids. J gave up 2 bases and V 3 bases, and 9 bases lay outside the gene matches. Germline V gene sequence: CDR1 SGHRS, CDR2 YFSETQ.